Below, one TCR beta chain is given with its context. This specimen belongs to a study of blood T cell repertoires in COVID-19. About the research overall: The United States, Italy and Spain supplied acute and convalescent COVID-19 samples. Sources were T cells, B-cell-depleted T cells, or PBMCs; the material itself was cDNA or gDNA.

The CDR3 has 14 amino acids. Trimming took off 6 bases at V and 1 base at J, with 12 bases between the two ends. The germline CDR1 and CDR2 sequences are MNHEY and SVGAGI. How the authors handled the data: Quantification of nucleated cells was approximated via reference gene primer amplification. The assay was immunoSEQ multiplex PCR, and TCRdb's table has in-frame clones only and misses some. V and J calls and clone size are given by that table; D and trimming were obtained from the DNA. The sample lists around 60,000 clones, over 55% occurring once. Enrolled during active infection, Seattle patients were then followed longitudinally.

The chain joins TRBV6-5 to TRBJ1-2, with TRBD1 as a possible D gene (5 bases). The source material was peripheral blood. The clonotype was recovered from a woman in her seventies with COVID-19, enrolled during active disease. CDR3 sequence: CASRAPGGNYGYTF. Written as DNA, the CDR3 is TGTGCCAGCAGGGCACCGGGGGGTAACTATGGCTACACCTTC.